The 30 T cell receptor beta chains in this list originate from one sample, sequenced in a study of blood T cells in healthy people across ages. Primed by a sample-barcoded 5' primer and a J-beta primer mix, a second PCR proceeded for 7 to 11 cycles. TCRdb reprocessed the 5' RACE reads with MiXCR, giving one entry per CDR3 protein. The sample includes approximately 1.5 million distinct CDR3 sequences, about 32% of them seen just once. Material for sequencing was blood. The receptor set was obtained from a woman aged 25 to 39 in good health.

This CDR3 reads CAWSSSGTEAFF. CDR3 sequence (DNA): TGTGCCTGGAGTTCCTCCGGCACTGAAGCTTTCTTT. This chain connects TRBV30 to TRBJ1-1; D is ambiguous. The CDR3 has 12 amino acids. Germline V gene sequence: CDR1 GTSNPN, CDR2 SVGIG (reference sequence). Trimming took off 2 bases at V and 4 bases at J, with 8 bases between the two ends.

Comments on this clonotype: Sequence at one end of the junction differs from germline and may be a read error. The CDR3 sequence is CSARGRDMQTGERFF. The CDR3 nucleotides are TGCAGTGCTAGAGGGAGGGACATGCAAACTGGGGAGCGGTTTTTT. V and J are TRBV20-1 and TRBJ2-2; either TRBD1 or TRBD2 may fit D (6 bases each). CDR3 size: 15 residues. CDR1 is DFQATT, CDR2 SNEGSKA, per germline (reference sequence).

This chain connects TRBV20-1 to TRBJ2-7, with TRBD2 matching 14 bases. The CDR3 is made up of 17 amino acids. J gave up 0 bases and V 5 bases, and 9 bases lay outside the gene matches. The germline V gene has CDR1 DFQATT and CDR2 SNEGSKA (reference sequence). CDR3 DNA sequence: TGCAGTGCTGGGGACCGGACTAGCGGGGGGTACTCCTACGAGCAGTACTTC. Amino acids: CSAGDRTSGGYSYEQYF.

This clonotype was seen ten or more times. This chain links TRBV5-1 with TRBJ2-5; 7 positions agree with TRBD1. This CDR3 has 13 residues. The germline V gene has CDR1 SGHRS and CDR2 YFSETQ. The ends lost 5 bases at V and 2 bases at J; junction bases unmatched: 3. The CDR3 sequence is CASRWGQQETQYF. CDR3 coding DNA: TGCGCCAGCAGATGGGGACAGCAAGAGACCCAGTACTTC.

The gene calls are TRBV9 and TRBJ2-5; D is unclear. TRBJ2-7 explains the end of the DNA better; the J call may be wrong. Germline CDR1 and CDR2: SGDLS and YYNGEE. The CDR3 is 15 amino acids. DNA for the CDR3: TGTGCCAGCAGCGTAGAGGACGCTCCGTTCCTCGAGCAGTACTTC. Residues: CASSVEDAPFLEQYF.

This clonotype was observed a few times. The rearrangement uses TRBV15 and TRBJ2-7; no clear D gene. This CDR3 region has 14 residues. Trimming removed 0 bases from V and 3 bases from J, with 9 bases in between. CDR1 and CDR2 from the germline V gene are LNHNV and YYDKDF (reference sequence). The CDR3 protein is CATSRDSYGYEQYF. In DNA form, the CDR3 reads TGTGCCACCAGCAGAGACAGTTACGGCTACGAGCAGTACTTC.

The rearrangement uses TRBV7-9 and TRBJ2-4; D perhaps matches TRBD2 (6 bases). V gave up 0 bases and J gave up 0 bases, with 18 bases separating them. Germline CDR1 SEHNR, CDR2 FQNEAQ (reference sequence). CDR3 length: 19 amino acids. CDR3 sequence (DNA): TGTGCCAGCAGCTTAGCGCGCCTAGCGCCAGAAATAGCCAAAAACATTCAGTACTTC. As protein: CASSLARLAPEIAKNIQYF.

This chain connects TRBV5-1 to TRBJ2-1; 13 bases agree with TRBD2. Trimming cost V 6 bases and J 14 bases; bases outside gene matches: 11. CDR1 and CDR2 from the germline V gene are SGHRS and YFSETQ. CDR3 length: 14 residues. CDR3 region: CASTPALAGGREFF. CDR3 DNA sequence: TGCGCCAGCACCCCGGCACTAGCGGGGGGGCGGGAGTTCTTC.

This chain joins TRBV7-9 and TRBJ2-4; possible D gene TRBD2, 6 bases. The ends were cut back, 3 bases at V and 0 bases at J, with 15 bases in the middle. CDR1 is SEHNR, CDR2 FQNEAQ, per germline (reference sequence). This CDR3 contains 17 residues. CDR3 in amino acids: CASSLGGLRRAKNIQYF. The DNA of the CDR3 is TGTGCCAGCAGCTTGGGGGGACTGAGACGAGCCAAAAACATTCAGTACTTC.

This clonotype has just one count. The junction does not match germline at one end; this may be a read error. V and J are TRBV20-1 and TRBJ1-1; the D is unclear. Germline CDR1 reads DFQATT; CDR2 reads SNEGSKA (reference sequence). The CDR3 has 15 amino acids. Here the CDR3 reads CSARGESALNSEAFF. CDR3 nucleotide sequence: TGCAGTGCTAGAGGGGAGTCGGCCTTGAACAGTGAAGCTTTCTTT.

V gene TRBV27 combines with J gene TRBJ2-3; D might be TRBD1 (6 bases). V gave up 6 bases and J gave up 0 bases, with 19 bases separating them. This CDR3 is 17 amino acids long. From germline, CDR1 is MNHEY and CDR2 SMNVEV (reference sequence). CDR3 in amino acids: CASSSGTQPPSTDTQYF. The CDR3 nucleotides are TGTGCCAGCAGCTCCGGGACACAACCCCCTAGCACAGATACGCAGTATTTT.

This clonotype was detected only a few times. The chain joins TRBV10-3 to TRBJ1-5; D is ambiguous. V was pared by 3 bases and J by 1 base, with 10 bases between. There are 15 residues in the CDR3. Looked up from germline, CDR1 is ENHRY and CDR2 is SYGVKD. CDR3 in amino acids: CAISEFGLSNQPQHF. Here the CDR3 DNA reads TGTGCCATCAGTGAATTCGGACTGAGCAATCAGCCCCAGCATTTT.

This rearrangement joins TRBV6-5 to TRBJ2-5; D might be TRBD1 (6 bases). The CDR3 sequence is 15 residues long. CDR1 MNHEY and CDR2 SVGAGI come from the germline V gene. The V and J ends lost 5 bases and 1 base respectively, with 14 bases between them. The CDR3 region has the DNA TGTGCCAGCAGTCCCGGACAGCGATCCCAAGAGACCCAGTACTTC. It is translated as CASSPGQRSQETQYF.

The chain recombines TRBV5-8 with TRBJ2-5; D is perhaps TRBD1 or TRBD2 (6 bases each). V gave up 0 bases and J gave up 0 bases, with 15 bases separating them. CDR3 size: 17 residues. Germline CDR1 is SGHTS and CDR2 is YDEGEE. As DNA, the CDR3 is TGTGCCAGCAGCTTGGTAGGCGGGACACGGTACCAAGAGACCCAGTACTTC. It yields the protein CASSLVGGTRYQETQYF.

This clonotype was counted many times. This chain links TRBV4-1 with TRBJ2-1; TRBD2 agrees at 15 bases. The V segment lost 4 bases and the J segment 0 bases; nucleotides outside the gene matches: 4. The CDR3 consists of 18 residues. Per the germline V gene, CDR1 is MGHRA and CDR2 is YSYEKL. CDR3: CASSPGLAGGSSYNEQFF. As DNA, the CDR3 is TGCGCCAGCAGCCCTGGACTAGCGGGGGGGAGCTCCTACAATGAGCAGTTCTTC.

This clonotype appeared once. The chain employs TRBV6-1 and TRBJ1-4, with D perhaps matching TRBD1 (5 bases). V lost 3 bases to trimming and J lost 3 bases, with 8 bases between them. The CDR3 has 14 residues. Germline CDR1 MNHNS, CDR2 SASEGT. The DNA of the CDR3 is TGTGCCAGCAGTGAGGGGCTGGCTAATGAAAAACTGTTTTTT. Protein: CASSEGLANEKLFF.

The CDR3 sequence: CASSSLTILGEKLFF. DNA of the CDR3: TGTGCCAGCAGTTCCCTGACCATCCTGGGTGAAAAACTGTTTTTT. V is TRBV12-3 or TRBV12-4 and J is TRBJ1-4; no clear D. The CDR3 totals 15 residues. Trimming pared 4 bases from V and 7 bases from J, leaving 16 bases between.

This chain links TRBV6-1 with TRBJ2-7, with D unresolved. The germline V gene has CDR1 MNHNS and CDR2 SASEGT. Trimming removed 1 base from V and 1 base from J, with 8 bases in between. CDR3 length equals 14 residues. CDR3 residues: CASSEGDRSYEQYF. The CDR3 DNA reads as TGTGCCAGCAGTGAAGGGGATCGTTCCTACGAGCAGTACTTC.

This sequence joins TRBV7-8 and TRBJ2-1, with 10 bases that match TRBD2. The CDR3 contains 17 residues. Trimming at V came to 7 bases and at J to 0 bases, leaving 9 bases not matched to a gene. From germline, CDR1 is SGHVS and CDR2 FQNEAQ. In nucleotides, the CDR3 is TGTGCCAGCACCCCCTGGACTAGCGGAAGCTCCTACAATGAGCAGTTCTTC. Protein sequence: CASTPWTSGSSYNEQFF. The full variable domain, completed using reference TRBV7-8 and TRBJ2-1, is GAGVSQSPRYKVAKRGQDVALRCDPISGHVSLFWYQQALGQGPEFLTYFQNEAQLDKSGLPSDRFFAERPEGSVSTLKIQRTQQEDSAVYLCASTPWTSGSSYNEQFFGPGTRLTVL.

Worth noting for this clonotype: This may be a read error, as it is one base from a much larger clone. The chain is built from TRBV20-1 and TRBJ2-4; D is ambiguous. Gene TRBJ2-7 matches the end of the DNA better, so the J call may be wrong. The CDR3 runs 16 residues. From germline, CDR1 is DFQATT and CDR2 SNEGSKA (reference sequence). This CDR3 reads CSARAPYVGMSDEQYF. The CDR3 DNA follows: TGCAGTGCTAGAGCTCCCTACGTAGGGATGTCCGACGAGCAGTACTTC.

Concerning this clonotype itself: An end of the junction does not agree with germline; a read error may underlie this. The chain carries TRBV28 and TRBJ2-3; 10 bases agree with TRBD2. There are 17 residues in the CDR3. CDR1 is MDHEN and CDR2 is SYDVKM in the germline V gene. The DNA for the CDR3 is TGTGCCAGCAGTTGGGGGTCTAGCGGGAGTCGCACATATACGCAGTATTTT. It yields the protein CASSWGSSGSRTYTQYF.

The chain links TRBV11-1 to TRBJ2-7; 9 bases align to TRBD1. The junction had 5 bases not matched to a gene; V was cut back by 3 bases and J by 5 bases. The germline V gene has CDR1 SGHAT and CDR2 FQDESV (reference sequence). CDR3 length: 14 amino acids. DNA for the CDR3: TGTGCCAGCAGCTTCCAACAGGGGGCCAACGAGCAGTACTTC. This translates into CASSFQQGANEQYF.

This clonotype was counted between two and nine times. The CDR3 reads CASTTTSGDYEQYF. The DNA of the CDR3 is TGTGCCAGCACCACGACTAGCGGGGACTACGAGCAGTACTTC. The rearrangement joins TRBV6-6 to TRBJ2-7; 11 positions match TRBD2. The CDR3 has 14 residues. CDR1 is MNHNY, CDR2 SVGAGI, per germline (reference sequence). Losses at the gene ends were 7 bases for V and 3 bases for J; bases not matched to a gene: 5.

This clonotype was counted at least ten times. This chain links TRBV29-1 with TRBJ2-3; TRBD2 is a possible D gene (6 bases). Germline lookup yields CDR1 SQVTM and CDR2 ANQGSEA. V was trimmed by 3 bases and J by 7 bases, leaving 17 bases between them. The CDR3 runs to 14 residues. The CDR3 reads CSVDPGARANTQYF. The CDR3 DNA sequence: TGCAGCGTTGATCCGGGAGCGCGAGCGAATACGCAGTATTTT.

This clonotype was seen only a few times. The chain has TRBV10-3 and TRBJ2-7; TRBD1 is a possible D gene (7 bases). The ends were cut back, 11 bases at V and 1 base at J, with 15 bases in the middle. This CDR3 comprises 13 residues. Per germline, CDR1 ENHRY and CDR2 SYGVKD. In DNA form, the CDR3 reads TGTGCCGCGGAGGGGGCTTCGTCCTACGAGCAGTACTTC. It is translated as CAAEGASSYEQYF.

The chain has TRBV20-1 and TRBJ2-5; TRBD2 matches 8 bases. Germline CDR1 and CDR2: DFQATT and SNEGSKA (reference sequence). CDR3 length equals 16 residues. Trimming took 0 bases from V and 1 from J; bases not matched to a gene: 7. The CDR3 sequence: CSARDPLRGAQETQYF. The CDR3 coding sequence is TGCAGTGCTAGAGATCCCCTGCGGGGGGCCCAAGAGACCCAGTACTTC.

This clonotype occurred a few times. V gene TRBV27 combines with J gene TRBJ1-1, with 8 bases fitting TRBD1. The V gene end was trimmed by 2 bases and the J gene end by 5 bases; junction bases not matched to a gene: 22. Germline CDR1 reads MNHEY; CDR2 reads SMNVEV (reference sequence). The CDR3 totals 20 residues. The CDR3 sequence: CASSLAPNYQWTGRLTEAFF. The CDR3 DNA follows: TGTGCCAGCAGTTTAGCCCCTAATTACCAATGGACAGGGCGGTTAACTGAAGCTTTCTTT.

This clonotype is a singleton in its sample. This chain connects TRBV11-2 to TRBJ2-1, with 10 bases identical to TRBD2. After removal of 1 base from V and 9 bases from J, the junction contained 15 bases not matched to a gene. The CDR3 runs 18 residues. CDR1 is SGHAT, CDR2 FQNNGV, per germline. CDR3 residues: CASSLGAGGGRWYSEQFF. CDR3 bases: TGTGCCAGCAGCTTAGGAGCGGGGGGGGGCCGATGGTATAGTGAGCAGTTCTTC. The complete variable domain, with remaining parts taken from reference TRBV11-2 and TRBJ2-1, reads EAGVAQSPRYKIIEKRQSVAFWCNPISGHATLYWYQQILGQGPKLLIQFQNNGVVDDSQLPKDRFSAERLKGVDSTLKIQPAKLEDSAVYLCASSLGAGGGRWYSEQFFGPGTRLTVL.

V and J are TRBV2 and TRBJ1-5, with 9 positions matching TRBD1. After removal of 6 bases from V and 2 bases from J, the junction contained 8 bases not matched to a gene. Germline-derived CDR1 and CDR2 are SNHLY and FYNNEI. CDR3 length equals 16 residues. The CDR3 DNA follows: TGTGCCAGCAGGCCGGGACAGGGAAACGGCAATCAGCCCCAGCATTTT. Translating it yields CASRPGQGNGNQPQHF.

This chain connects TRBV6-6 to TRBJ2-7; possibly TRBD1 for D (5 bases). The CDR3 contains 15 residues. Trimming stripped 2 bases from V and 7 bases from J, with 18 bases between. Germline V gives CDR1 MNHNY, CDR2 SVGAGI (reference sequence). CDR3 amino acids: CASSYDGRESEEQYF. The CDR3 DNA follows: TGTGCCAGCAGTTACGACGGCAGGGAATCGGAAGAGCAGTACTTC.